This record looks at one T cell receptor (beta chain) sequence and its context. This sample is part of a study of T cell changes during pregnancy in multiple sclerosis. The CDR3 consists of 12 residues. Trimming left V 5 bases short and J 6 bases short, with 10 bases between. CDR1 is SEHNR, CDR2 FQNEAQ, per germline (reference sequence). TCRdb's table, derived via immunoSEQ multiplex PCR, lists solely in-frame clones and lacks some. The table includes about 96,000 clones, approximately 92% detected once. This TCR was sampled from a female donor with multiple sclerosis, enrolled in a pregnancy study. The source was peripheral blood, collected in the first trimester of pregnancy. J is TRBJ1-1 and V is TRBV7-9; D is unclear. In nucleotides, the CDR3 is TGTGCCAGCAGCCCTGGAGGCTCTGAAGCTTTCTTT. This sequence encodes CASSPGGSEAFF.